Sequencing of this T cell receptor beta chain was carried out in a study of beta chain features in type 1 diabetes. With 4 bases removed from V and 7 bases from J, the gap between germline ends came to 8 bases. CDR3 length: 11 residues. Looked up from germline, CDR1 is SQVTM and CDR2 is ANQGSEA. Whole-study findings and limits: Moderate but significant shortening of TCRB CDR3s was recorded in all four CD4+ subsets from Type 1 diabetes patients.

The investigators reverse transcribed all of the isolated RNA, so they sequenced expressed TCRB transcripts. Generated by immunoSEQ multiplex PCR, the TCRdb table keeps only in-frame clones and is missing some. Of more than 100,000 clones in the sample, 25% to 35% were seen once. This clone was found a few times. Its specificity is not known. The genes are TRBV29-1 and TRBJ2-1; D unresolved. Material: central memory CD4+ T cells from blood. The sequence was collected from a woman aged 18-29 years with type 1 diabetes. CDR3 loop: CSVAGGNEQFF. The CDR3 DNA is TGCAGCGTTGCGGGTGGGAATGAGCAGTTCTTC.